Sequencing of this T cell receptor beta chain was carried out in a study of vaccination and CD4 T cells after COVID-19. The V gene's germline CDR1 is SNHLY and CDR2 FYNNEI. Trimming pared 7 bases from V and 8 bases from J, leaving 12 bases between. This CDR3 has 12 amino acids. With the Oncomine TCR Beta short-read assay, DNA from cultured CD4+ T cells was sequenced. One entry per CDR3 protein, called by TCRdb with MiXCR from the PCR reads. The sample shows about 3,300 distinct CDR3 sequences, under 55% of them seen only once. Treatment noted: roughly ten-day PBMC culture with coronavirus spike peptide pools or control peptides (ViraFEST assay). About this clonotype: The antigen remains undetermined.

The sample was CD4+ T cells from blood, cultured in vitro. This chain joins TRBV2 and TRBJ2-1, with D perhaps TRBD2 (6 bases). The sequence came from a human donor who had recovered from COVID-19. The CDR3 nucleotides read TGTGCCAGCACTCGGGGGTCCTATGAGCAGTTCTTC. Protein sequence: CASTRGSYEQFF.